These T cell receptor beta chains were read from a single sample in a study of blood T cell repertoires in COVID-19. Profiling relied on immunoSEQ multiplex PCR, and the TCRdb table lists in-frame clones only, not all of them. The sample includes about 340,000 clones, about four fifths of them seen just once. The specimen was peripheral blood. The receptors derive from a man between 25 and 39 years old with active or convalescent COVID-19. Each CDR3 is given with its conserved first and last residue. A D gene is named only where the DNA matches it firmly. The size of a clone is reported for some rows only, either as once, few or many, or as a class for expanded clones.

TRBD2	-	TRBV9	TRBJ2-3	CASSVAGRDTQYF	TGTGCCAGCAGCGTAGCCGGGAGGGATACGCAGTATTTT
-	few	TRBV7-9	TRBJ2-2	CASSFLSTGELFF	TGTGCCAGCAGCTTCCTGTCGACCGGGGAGCTGTTTTTT
-	-	TRBV5-1	TRBJ2-4	CASSDRAKNIQYF	TGCGCCAGCAGCGACAGGGCCAAAAACATTCAGTACTTC
-	-	TRBV7-8	TRBJ2-3	CASSPFQAANTDTQYF	TGTGCCAGCAGCCCGTTCCAAGCGGCTAACACAGATACGCAGTATTTT
-	-	TRBV9	TRBJ1-3	CASSGDIAGNTIYF	TGTGCCAGCAGCGGAGACATCGCTGGAAACACCATATATTTT
TRBD2	once	TRBV7-8	TRBJ2-7	CASSLGGINEQYF	TGTGCCAGCAGCTTGGGGGGGATCAACGAGCAGTACTTC
TRBD1	-	TRBV7-8	TRBJ1-5	CASSLGVRTGGDQPQHF	TGTGCCAGCAGCTTAGGCGTTCGGACAGGGGGCGATCAGCCCCAGCATTTT
-	-	TRBV19	TRBJ2-2	CASSIDARSPGELFF	TGTGCCAGTAGTATAGATGCCAGATCCCCCGGGGAGCTGTTTTTT
TRBD1	-	TRBV10-3	TRBJ1-5	CAIRPGTDQPQHF	TGTGCCATCAGACCCGGGACAGATCAGCCCCAGCATTTT
-	-	TRBV13	TRBJ1-1	CASSVAGTYTEAFF	TGTGCCAGCAGCGTAGCCGGGACATACACTGAAGCTTTCTTT
TRBD1	-	TRBV24-1	TRBJ2-2	CATRGQGGSGELFF	TGTGCCACCAGGGGACAGGGGGGTTCCGGGGAGCTGTTTTTT
TRBD1	-	TRBV7-2	TRBJ1-2	CASSLAGGTGASYGYTF	TGTGCCAGCAGCTTAGCGGGGGGGACAGGGGCTAGCTATGGCTACACCTTC
-	-	TRBV12-2	TRBJ1-5	CASRSGDQPQHF	TGTGCAAGTCGGTCGGGGGATCAGCCCCAGCATTTT
-	-	TRBV27	TRBJ2-7	CASSLAGPAYEQYF	TGTGCCAGCAGTTTGGCAGGGCCTGCCTACGAGCAGTACTTC
TRBD2	few	TRBV27	TRBJ2-7	CASSGLTSGYEQYF	TGTGCCAGCAGTGGCCTGACTAGCGGGTACGAGCAGTACTTC
-	-	TRBV24-1	TRBJ2-2	CATSRGLGNTGELFF	TGTGCCACCAGCAGGGGCCTGGGAAACACCGGGGAGCTGTTTTTT
-	few	TRBV10-3	TRBJ2-1	CAISDWTKDNEQFF	TGTGCCATCAGTGACTGGACTAAGGACAATGAGCAGTTCTTC
TRBD1	-	TRBV4-3	TRBJ1-1	CASSRLRGVSGEAFF	TGCGCCAGCAGCCGCCTCAGGGGGGTTTCGGGTGAAGCTTTCTTT
TRBD1	-	TRBV7-2	TRBJ1-1	CASSLRSGGNTEAFF	TGTGCCAGCAGCTTAAGGTCAGGGGGGAACACTGAAGCTTTCTTT
-	few	TRBV4-3	TRBJ2-3	CASSQDPAGTSTDTQYF	TGCGCCAGCAGCCAAGATCCTGCGGGTACGAGCACAGATACGCAGTATTTT
-	-	TRBV7-2	TRBJ1-5	CASSASGLGQPQHF	TGTGCCAGCAGCGCGTCAGGGCTTGGGCAGCCCCAGCATTTT
-	-	TRBV28	TRBJ1-3	CASITGNTIYF	TGTGCCAGCATTACTGGAAACACCATATATTTT